Each of the 8 T cell receptor beta chains below was sequenced from the same sample in a study of cytomegalovirus exposure and HLA in healthy donors. Primers for the PCR totalled 60 Vbeta and 13 Jbeta. Libraries were prepared by immunoSEQ multiplex PCR; TCRdb keeps only in-frame clonotypes and omits some of them. The data hold about 140,000 clones, with 60% to 75% observed a single time. Sequencing input: PBMCs. The receptors originated from a human donor in good health.

The V gene is TRBV4-1, the J gene TRBJ2-1, with 7 nucleotides matching TRBD1. This CDR3 has 14 amino acids. V lost 4 bases and J lost 7; bases outside the gene matches: 7. The germline V gene has CDR1 MGHRA and CDR2 YSYEKL. Written as DNA, the CDR3 is TGCGCCAGCAGCCTTTGGACAGGCCAGAATGAGCAGTTCTTC. As protein: CASSLWTGQNEQFF.

This clone was seen just once. The chain carries TRBV5-8 and TRBJ2-1, with 7 bases lining up with TRBD2. The CDR3 covers 15 residues. The ends lost 5 bases at V and 0 bases at J; junction bases unmatched: 5. Germline V gives CDR1 SGHTS, CDR2 YDEGEE. This CDR3 is CASRITSASYNEQFF. CDR3 coding DNA: TGTGCCAGCAGGATAACTAGCGCCTCCTACAATGAGCAGTTCTTC.

The chain couples TRBV18 to TRBJ2-1; D is possibly TRBD2 (6 bases). Per germline, CDR1 KGHSH and CDR2 LQKENI. Deletions cut 0 bases from V and 9 bases from J, with 15 bases between. This CDR3 region has 15 residues. The CDR3 region is CASSPPVLAYGEQFF. The CDR3 region has the DNA TGTGCCAGCTCACCACCGGTACTAGCATACGGTGAGCAGTTCTTC.

A single count supports this clone. V and J are TRBV9 and TRBJ2-1, with 7 positions matching TRBD1. V was pared by 0 bases and J by 2 bases, with 2 bases of the junction left unmatched. This CDR3 is built from 15 residues. Looked up from germline, CDR1 is SGDLS and CDR2 is YYNGEE. The CDR3 loop is CASSVGTGTYNEQFF. The CDR3 region has the DNA TGTGCCAGCAGCGTAGGGACAGGCACCTACAATGAGCAGTTCTTC.

This sequence joins TRBV5-1 and TRBJ1-2; D is possibly TRBD1 (5 bases). This CDR3 is built from 15 residues. CDR1 and CDR2 (germline): SGHRS, YFSETQ. V dropped 1 base and J dropped 3 bases, with 13 bases sitting between them. The DNA of the CDR3 is TGCGCCAGCAGCTTGCAAGGCAGGGAATACTATGGCTACACCTTC. Its translation: CASSLQGREYYGYTF.

The genes are TRBV7-5 and TRBJ2-7; the D call TRBD2 from the table was never checked on the DNA. TRBV7-5 is described as a pseudogene. The CDR3 loop spans 17 amino acids. The CDR3 nucleotides read TGTGTCAGAAGCCCGAAGAGGGGGACTAGCGGGGACTACGAGCAGTACTTC. This encodes CVRSPKRGTSGDYEQYF.

This chain joins TRBV7-2 and TRBJ2-5, with TRBD2 matching 9 bases. The DNA end lines up better with TRBJ2-7; the J call may be wrong. The CDR3 contains 15 residues. Germline CDR1 is SGHTA and CDR2 is FQGNSA. The CDR3 loop reads CASSGGTSRSYEQYF. CDR3 DNA sequence: TGTGCCAGCAGCGGAGGGACTAGCAGATCCTACGAGCAGTACTTC.

V and J are TRBV6-1 and TRBJ1-2; tentative D call: TRBD1 (5 bases). CDR1 and CDR2 from the germline V gene are MNHNS and SASEGT. CDR3 size: 13 residues. V was pared by 3 bases and J by 4 bases, with 9 bases between. The CDR3 is CASSEGGFYGYTF. CDR3 sequence (DNA): TGTGCCAGCAGTGAGGGGGGGTTCTATGGCTACACCTTC.